These T cell receptor beta chains were read from a single sample in a study of T cell responses to AZD1222 COVID-19 vaccine. Clones were sequenced by immunoSEQ multiplex PCR, and TCRdb holds only the in-frame ones, with some missing. The sample has just under 90,000 clones; 88% are singletons. This specimen was peripheral blood, taken on day 0 of AZD1222 vaccination. Source of these receptors: an adult in good health. Each CDR3 is given with its conserved first and last residue. The D gene is left open where the match is weak. The size field is filled for only some rows; it gives once, few, many or a size class.

>TRBJ2-1|TRBD2|-|TRBV6-6
TGTGCCAGCGTCGGGGGGTCCTACAATGAGCAGTTCTTC
CASVGGSYNEQFF
>TRBJ2-3|-|-|TRBV28
TGTGCCAGCAGTGACGGCGGACTTCGCACAGATACGCAGTATTTT
CASSDGGLRTDTQYF
>TRBJ1-1|-|-|TRBV18
TGTGCCAGCTCACCACTCCCTAGTCGGAACACTGAAGCTTTCTTT
CASSPLPSRNTEAFF
>TRBJ1-1|-|-|TRBV10-3
TGTGCCATCAGTGGGGGACAGAACACTGAAGCTTTCTTT
CAISGGQNTEAFF
>TRBJ2-1|-|-|TRBV5-6
TGTGCCAGCAGCTTGTTTTACAATGAGCAGTTCTTC
CASSLFYNEQFF
>TRBJ2-1|TRBD1|-|TRBV19
TGTGCCAGTAGTACCGGCCCGAAAACAGGGGCCAATGAGCAGTTCTTC
CASSTGPKTGANEQFF
>TRBJ1-2|-|-|TRBV6-5
TGTGCCAGCAGTTACTCGACTGTAGGATACTATGGCTACACCTTC
CASSYSTVGYYGYTF
>TRBJ2-1|TRBD2|-|TRBV11-2
TGTGCCAGCAGCTGGACGGTGGCGGGGGGTGAGCAGTTCTTC
CASSWTVAGGEQFF
>TRBJ1-4|TRBD1|-|TRBV30
TGTGCCTGGAGTCGGGACAGGGCGGGTGAAAAACTGTTTTTT
CAWSRDRAGEKLFF
>TRBJ2-1|TRBD2|few|TRBV2
TGTGCCAGCAGTCGGACTAGCGGGAGGGCCGGGGAGCAGTTCTTC
CASSRTSGRAGEQFF
>TRBJ1-4|TRBD1|-|TRBV5-4
TGTGCCAGCAGCCCGGACAGGGTGAATGAAAAACTGTTTTTT
CASSPDRVNEKLFF
>TRBJ1-3|-|-|TRBV3-1/TRBV3-2
TGTGCCAGCAGCTACGGACAGTCTGGAAACACCATATATTTT
CASSYGQSGNTIYF
>TRBJ1-1|-|-|TRBV7-9
TGTGCCAGCAGCCAAGAGAACACTGAAGCTTTCTTT
CASSQENTEAFF
>TRBJ2-3|TRBD2|-|TRBV27
TGTGCCAGCAGTACCCTCCAGACTAGCGGCACAGATACGCAGTATTTT
CASSTLQTSGTDTQYF
>TRBJ1-2|-|once|TRBV28
TGTGCCAGCAGTGTAACCGGTGATGGGGGCTACACCTTC
CASSVTGDGGYTF
>TRBJ2-3|-|-|TRBV9
TGTGCCAGCAGCGCCCGACAGACAGATACGCAGTATTTT
CASSARQTDTQYF
>TRBJ2-1|-|-|TRBV30
TGTGCCTGGAGTTTACTCGCTACCTACAATGAGCAGTTCTTC
CAWSLLATYNEQFF
>TRBJ1-3|-|-|TRBV9
TGTGCCAGCAGCAGACGCCGGGACTCGAGCTCTGGAAACACCATATATTTT
CASSRRRDSSSGNTIYF
>TRBJ1-5|-|-|TRBV4-1
TGCGCCAGCAGCCCGCGACAAAGCAATCAGCCCCAGCATTTT
CASSPRQSNQPQHF
>TRBJ2-7|-|once|TRBV7-2
TGTGCCAGCAGCTGGAGGGGGAACTACGAGCAGTACTTC
CASSWRGNYEQYF
>TRBJ2-3|-|-|TRBV7-2
TGTGCCAGCAGCCTCAGTCTCGGCACAGATACGCAGTATTTT
CASSLSLGTDTQYF
>TRBJ2-2|-|-|TRBV5-1
TGCGCCAGCAGCTTGGGAGGGACCACCGGGGAGCTGTTTTTT
CASSLGGTTGELFF
>TRBJ1-1|-|-|TRBV5-1
TGCGCCAGCAGCCTTTTGGTTGGGGTGGGGTTGGACACTGAAGCTTTCTTT
CASSLLVGVGLDTEAFF
>TRBJ2-7|TRBD1|few|TRBV19
TGTGCCACGAGGGACAGCTACGAGCAGTACTTC
CATRDSYEQYF
>TRBJ2-5|TRBD1|-|TRBV7-8
TGTGCCAGCAGCTTCCGGTTTGGGACAGGGCGGGAGACCCAGTACTTC
CASSFRFGTGRETQYF
>TRBJ1-3|-|-|TRBV14
TGTGCCAGCAGCCACAGACTCCAGGCTGGAAACACCATATATTTT
CASSHRLQAGNTIYF
>TRBJ1-4|-|-|TRBV28
TGTGCCAGCAGTGCGGGGGGCGCAGGCCAGAATGAAAAACTGTTTTTT
CASSAGGAGQNEKLFF
>TRBJ2-1|-|-|TRBV6-5
TGTGCCAGCAGTTACGGGTCGAGCTCCTACAATGAGCAGTTCTTC
CASSYGSSSYNEQFF
>TRBJ2-1|TRBD2|once|TRBV24-1
TGTGCCACCAGTGACTCCTTGAGCGGGAGGAGCAATGAGCAGTTCTTC
CATSDSLSGRSNEQFF
>TRBJ1-6|-|-|TRBV6-5
TGTGCCAGCAGTTATACCAGTAATTCACCCCTCCACTTT
CASSYTSNSPLHF
>TRBJ2-3|-|-|TRBV6-2/TRBV6-3
TGTGCCAGCAGCCACCTGGGGGCACAAGATACGCAGTATTTT
CASSHLGAQDTQYF
>TRBJ2-3|TRBD2|-|TRBV24-1
TGTGCCACCAGTGACCAGCGGGGGCCTAGCACAGATACGCAGTATTTT
CATSDQRGPSTDTQYF
>TRBJ1-5|-|-|TRBV19
TGTGCCAGTAGTCAGAGCTACAATCAGCCCCAGCATTTT
CASSQSYNQPQHF
>TRBJ1-2|-|-|TRBV13
TGTGCCAGCAGCCCCTATGGGGGGGTGGCAATTGATGGCTACACCTTC
CASSPYGGVAIDGYTF
>TRBJ1-5|-|-|TRBV6-1
TGTGCCAGCAGGGAGGGAAGGAAGCCCCAGCATTTT
CASREGRKPQHF
>TRBJ2-3|-|-|TRBV24-1
TGTGCCACCAGTGACCCCCGGGACCTAAACACAGATACGCAGTATTTT
CATSDPRDLNTDTQYF
>TRBJ1-4|-|-|TRBV14
TGTGCCAGCAGCTCGTCTGATTTTCCTTCCTATGAAAAACTGTTTTTT
CASSSSDFPSYEKLFF
>TRBJ1-4|TRBD1|-|TRBV4-2
TGTGCCAGCAGCCACAATCGGGACAGGGACGAAAAACTGTTTTTT
CASSHNRDRDEKLFF
>TRBJ2-2|-|-|TRBV29-1
TGCAGCGTTGAAGATCACACCGGGGAGCTGTTTTTT
CSVEDHTGELFF
>TRBJ1-1|-|-|TRBV9
TGTGCCAGCAGCGTAGTACAGGTAAACACTGAAGCTTTCTTT
CASSVVQVNTEAFF
>TRBJ2-6|-|-|TRBV29-1
TGCAGCGTTGCGGGATTTTCTGGGGCCAACGTCCTGACTTTC
CSVAGFSGANVLTF
>TRBJ1-6|-|-|TRBV27
TGTGCCAGCAGTTTATATCGACAAGCTGGATCAACCCTCCACTTT
CASSLYRQAGSTLHF
>TRBJ2-6|-|few|TRBV7-2
TGTGCCAGCACCTATACATCGGGTCACTCTGGGGCCAACGTCCTGACTTTC
CASTYTSGHSGANVLTF
>TRBJ2-3|-|-|TRBV27
TGTGCCAGCATAGGGACGGGAGAGGCAACAGATACGCAGTATTTT
CASIGTGEATDTQYF
>TRBJ1-1|-|once|TRBV2
TGTGCCAGCAGTGAAGTGTATGAAGCTTTCTTT
CASSEVYEAFF
>TRBJ1-1|-|-|TRBV11-3
TGTGCCAGCAGCTTATGGAAGAACACTGAAGCTTTCTTT
CASSLWKNTEAFF
>TRBJ2-7|TRBD2|-|TRBV28
TGTGCCAGCAGTACACTAGCGGGAGGGGAGGAGCAGTACTTC
CASSTLAGGEEQYF
>TRBJ2-1|-|-|TRBV11-2
TGTGCCAGCAGCTGGGGGGGACAGTGGTCTGATGAGCAGTTCTTC
CASSWGGQWSDEQFF
>TRBJ2-1|TRBD1|-|TRBV28
TGTGCCAGCAGTTCCCCGGGACAGGGGAGGGATGAGCAGTTCTTC
CASSSPGQGRDEQFF
>TRBJ1-3|-|-|TRBV19
TGTGCCAGCACGACAGGTTACGGAAACACCATATATTTT
CASTTGYGNTIYF
>TRBJ2-6|-|-|TRBV7-6
TGTGCCAGCAGCTTTAGAGGGGTTGAATCTGGGGCCAACGTCCTGACTTTC
CASSFRGVESGANVLTF
>TRBJ1-3|-|-|TRBV3-1/TRBV3-2
TGTGCCAGCAGCCAAGAAGTCGGACAGCGGATCCGAAACACCATATATTTT
CASSQEVGQRIRNTIYF